These 18 T cell receptor beta chains were all obtained from the same sample, sequenced in a study of CD8 T cell repertoires and HIV-1 epitope variants. The antigens for these receptors are not known. Using immunoSEQ multiplex PCR, the repertoire was profiled, and TCRdb retains in-frame clones only, with some absent. The repertoire holds thousands of clones, with about 66% as singletons. Sequences were obtained from cultured CD8+ T cells derived from PBMCs. These receptors were obtained from a male donor with HIV.

The V call is TRBV6-1, the J call TRBJ2-7, with TRBD2 matching 10 bases. This CDR3 comprises 15 residues. Trimming removed 1 base from V and 4 bases from J; junction bases left unmatched: 4. Germline CDR1 MNHNS, CDR2 SASEGT. The DNA for the CDR3 is TGTGCCAGCAGTGAAGGTAGCGGGGGGTCGTACGAGCAGTACTTC. This codes for CASSEGSGGSYEQYF.

This clone has a single count. This chain connects TRBV6-5 to TRBJ1-2, with no clear D. Trimming shortened V by 0 bases and J by 3 bases, and 8 bases separated the two germline ends. Germline V CDR1 and CDR2: MNHEY, SVGAGI. The length of the CDR3 is 14 residues. The CDR3 loop is CASSYSLGDYGYTF. Here the CDR3 DNA reads TGTGCCAGCAGTTACTCGCTTGGGGACTATGGCTACACCTTC.

The V and J genes are TRBV6-5 and TRBJ2-1, with a tentative D call TRBD1 (6 bases). V lost 0 bases, J lost 7 bases, and 16 bases lay in between. The CDR3 loop spans 16 amino acids. CDR1 and CDR2 from the germline V gene are MNHEY and SVGAGI. The CDR3 is CASSYSGRGRRNEQFF. The CDR3 DNA is TGTGCCAGCAGTTACTCGGGCAGGGGAAGGCGAAATGAGCAGTTCTTC.

Here the CDR3 reads CASSSGGQWQPQHF. The DNA for the CDR3 is TGTGCCAGTAGTTCAGGGGGACAATGGCAGCCCCAGCATTTT. The V and J genes are TRBV19 and TRBJ1-5, with 7 bases matching TRBD1. V trimming: 5 bases; J trimming: 7 bases; junction bases outside the gene matches: 8. The CDR3 is made up of 14 amino acids. Looked up from germline, CDR1 is LNHDA and CDR2 is SQIVND (reference sequence).

The V gene is TRBV19, the J gene TRBJ2-1, with a tentative D call TRBD2 (6 bases). The germline V gene encodes CDR1 LNHDA and CDR2 SQIVND (reference sequence). The CDR3 contains 16 residues. V dropped 4 bases and J dropped 3 bases, with 16 bases sitting between them. The CDR3 bases are TGTGCCAGTAGTAACCCGCGGGACGGTCTCTACAATGAGCAGTTCTTC. Translation gives CASSNPRDGLYNEQFF.

The V gene is TRBV4-2, the J gene TRBJ1-1; 8 nucleotides align to TRBD1. The CDR3 is 17 residues long. V lost 2 bases to trimming and J lost 0 bases; unmatched junction nucleotides: 8. Germline-derived CDR1 and CDR2 are LGHNA and YNFKEQ. CDR3 bases: TGTGCCAGCAGCCAATTTTCGACAGGGGCTATGAACACTGAAGCTTTCTTT. It translates to CASSQFSTGAMNTEAFF.

The CDR3 DNA sequence: TGTGCCAGCAGCCGAGCCGGGGGGAGCACAGATACGCAGTATTTT. Encoded protein: CASSRAGGSTDTQYF. The rearrangement uses TRBV11-2 and TRBJ2-3; 7 bases match TRBD2. Per the germline V gene, CDR1 is SGHAT and CDR2 is FQNNGV. Trimming removed 5 bases from V and 0 bases from J; junction bases left unmatched: 5. The CDR3 extends over 15 amino acids.

V usage is TRBV28 and J usage is TRBJ1-5; 9 bases match TRBD1. Germline values: CDR1 MDHEN, CDR2 SYDVKM. This CDR3 comprises 14 residues. With V trimmed by 6 bases and J by 7 bases, 7 bases remained unmatched. CDR3 DNA sequence: TGTGCCAGCAGCTCGACAGGGGGGGAACAGCCCCAGCATTTT. Translating it yields CASSSTGGEQPQHF.

CDR3 coding DNA: TGTGCCAGCAGCTTGGGCGGGGGGAACAACGAGCAGTACTTC. This codes for CASSLGGGNNEQYF. This rearrangement joins TRBV5-4 to TRBJ2-7; 8 bases agree with TRBD2. The CDR3 loop spans 14 amino acids. CDR1 and CDR2 from the germline V gene are SGHNT and YYREEE (reference sequence). V trimming: 0 bases; J trimming: 5 bases; junction bases outside the gene matches: 4.

The rearrangement links TRBV27 to TRBJ1-1; 9 nucleotides align to TRBD1. The CDR3 extends over 16 amino acids. Germline trimming cut 5 bases from V and 3 bases from J; bases unmatched to any gene: 10. CDR1 is MNHEY and CDR2 is SMNVEV in the germline V gene (reference sequence). CDR3 protein: CASSPTQGAQDTEAFF. The DNA for the CDR3 is TGTGCCAGCAGTCCAACACAGGGGGCGCAGGACACTGAAGCTTTCTTT.

The rearrangement joins TRBV30 to TRBJ2-7; TRBD1 aligns across 7 bases. This CDR3 has 12 amino acids. Looked up from germline, CDR1 is GTSNPN and CDR2 is SVGIG (reference sequence). The junction had 4 bases not matched to a gene; V was cut back by 5 bases and J by 3 bases. DNA for the CDR3: TGTGCCTGGGGGGGACAGATCTACGAGCAGTACTTC. Its translation is CAWGGQIYEQYF.

Only one count was recorded for this clone. The rearrangement links TRBV11-2 to TRBJ2-5; D perhaps matches TRBD1 (7 bases). Trimming left V 0 bases short and J 7 bases short, with 24 bases between. The length of the CDR3 is 18 residues. Germline V gene data show CDR1 as SGHAT and CDR2 as FQNNGV. The CDR3 region has the DNA TGTGCCAGCAGCTTAGATCTAGTTGAGGAGGGGGCCGAGGGGACCCAGTACTTC. Protein sequence: CASSLDLVEEGAEGTQYF.

The J gene is TRBJ2-2, the V gene TRBV11-2; D uncertain. This CDR3 region has 17 residues. Trimming cost V 2 bases and J 4 bases, with 17 bases left between them. Germline V gives CDR1 SGHAT, CDR2 FQNNGV. CDR3 nucleotides: TGTGCCAGCAGCTTAATTTCGGGCCCCGCTTTCACCGGGGAGCTGTTTTTT. Its translation is CASSLISGPAFTGELFF. Full variable domain (rest looked up from reference TRBV11-2 and TRBJ2-2): EAGVAQSPRYKIIEKRQSVAFWCNPISGHATLYWYQQILGQGPKLLIQFQNNGVVDDSQLPKDRFSAERLKGVDSTLKIQPAKLEDSAVYLCASSLISGPAFTGELFFGEGSRLTVL.

Relative to its sample, this clone is medium-sized. The chain is built from TRBV6-1 and TRBJ2-2; TRBD1 might be the D (5 bases). CDR1 and CDR2 (germline): MNHNS, SASEGT. CDR3 length equals 15 residues. V dropped 0 bases and J dropped 1 base, with 6 bases sitting between them. CDR3 coding DNA: TGTGCCAGCAGTGAAGCAGGGGAGAACACCGGGGAGCTGTTTTTT. Translated: CASSEAGENTGELFF.

The chain links TRBV10-2 to TRBJ2-2; D uncertain. This CDR3 region has 10 residues. Trimming took off 9 bases at V and 6 bases at J, with 5 bases between the two ends. The germline CDR1 and CDR2 sequences are WSHSY and SAAADI. In DNA form, the CDR3 reads TGCGCCAGTTTGTCCGGGGAGCTGTTTTTT. This translates into CASLSGELFF.

V usage is TRBV7-2 and J usage is TRBJ1-4, with 7 bases that match TRBD1. CDR3 length: 16 amino acids. With 2 bases clipped from V and 4 bases from J, the junction kept 7 bases outside the gene matches. The germline V gene encodes CDR1 SGHTA and CDR2 FQGNSA. The CDR3 is CASSLYSTGINEKLFF. The CDR3 DNA is TGTGCCAGCAGCTTATATTCGACAGGGATTAATGAAAAACTGTTTTTT.

The CDR3 DNA sequence: TGCGCCAGCAGCTCGGCAGGGGTAGATGAGCAGTTCTTC. Translating it yields CASSSAGVDEQFF. The genes are TRBV5-1 and TRBJ2-1, with a weak D call TRBD1 (6 bases). The V end was cut by 3 bases, the J end by 8 bases, with 12 bases between. Germline CDR1 is SGHRS and CDR2 is YFSETQ. The CDR3 has 13 residues.

V usage is TRBV5-6 and J usage is TRBJ2-1, with D possibly TRBD2 on 6 matching bases. V dropped 5 bases and J dropped 0 bases, with 9 bases sitting between them. Germline V CDR1 and CDR2: SGHDT, YYEEEE. The CDR3 is 14 amino acids. CDR3 region: CASSPTSSYNEQFF. The DNA of the CDR3 is TGTGCCAGCAGTCCGACTAGCTCCTACAATGAGCAGTTCTTC. Together with reference TRBV5-6 and TRBJ2-1, the CDR3 gives the full variable domain: DAGVTQSPTHLIKTRGQQVTLRCSPKSGHDTVSWYQQALGQGPQFIFQYYEEEERQRGNFPDRFSGHQFPNYSSELNVNALLLGDSALYLCASSPTSSYNEQFFGPGTRLTVL.